This entry is about one T cell receptor (beta chain). Antigen specificity is unknown. The sample originates from a study of cytomegalovirus exposure and HLA in healthy donors. Findings of the study overall: Association with HLA alleles at 0.05 false discovery rate was found for around 17,000 TCR beta sequences in a later analysis.

In germline, CDR1 is LNHDA, CDR2 SQIVND (reference sequence). The CDR3 runs 14 residues. V was clipped by 6 bases and J by 7 bases, with 16 bases between them. Use of 60 Vbeta and 13 Jbeta primers characterized the PCR. Only in-frame clones appear in the TCRdb table, and some are missing; sequencing was by immunoSEQ multiplex PCR. The table lists 140,000 or so clones, about 80% of them singletons. The chain employs TRBV19 and TRBJ2-1; possible D gene TRBD2, 6 bases. This TCR derives from a woman aged 60 to 75 in good health and CMV-seropositive. The sequenced sample consisted of PBMCs. The CDR3 loop reads CASRVSGGANEQFF. The CDR3 DNA is TGTGCCAGTAGAGTTAGCGGAGGGGCGAATGAGCAGTTCTTC.